Shown below are 9 T cell receptor beta chains from a single sample sequenced in a study of shared clonotypes between healthy human individuals. Only CD45RO-negative cells positively selected for CCR7 counted as naive CD8 cells, so terminally differentiated effector memory CD45RA+ cells were excluded. Using immunoSEQ multiplex PCR, the repertoire was profiled, and TCRdb retains in-frame clones only, with some absent. Among more than 2 million clones listed, 85% to 95% were seen once. Sequenced: naive CD8+ T cells from PBMCs. These receptors all stem from a man between 18 and 29 years old in good health. Some clones in this sample may be carry-over from other donors' samples.

J is TRBJ2-2 and V is TRBV7-9; D tentatively reads TRBD1 or TRBD2 (6 bases each). Looked up from germline, CDR1 is SEHNR and CDR2 is FQNEAQ (reference sequence). The CDR3 has 16 residues. The V end lost 11 bases, the J end lost 5 bases, and 24 bases lay between the germline ends. The CDR3 coding sequence is TGTGCCCCGGGGGCAGGGGTAGGCAGACGGACCGGGGAGCTGTTTTTT. Encoded protein: CAPGAGVGRRTGELFF.

This clone has only a few counts. This sequence joins TRBV19 and TRBJ1-5; a weak D match, TRBD1 (6 bases). From germline, CDR1 is LNHDA and CDR2 SQIVND (reference sequence). This CDR3 contains 14 residues. V lost 7 bases to trimming and J lost 4 bases, with 14 bases between them. In DNA, the CDR3 is TGTGCCAGTACCCCGGGAGGGGGGAATCAGCCCCAGCATTTT. Its translation: CASTPGGGNQPQHF.

J is TRBJ1-2 and V is TRBV7-2, with D possibly matching TRBD1 (6 bases). CDR3 size: 16 residues. The V gene's germline CDR1 is SGHTA and CDR2 FQGNSA. V was shortened by 3 bases and J by 0 bases, with 14 bases between the two germline ends. The CDR3 is CASSFITRGPNYGYTF. CDR3 nucleotide sequence: TGTGCCAGCAGCTTTATAACCAGGGGACCTAACTATGGCTACACCTTC.

The genes are TRBV7-8 and TRBJ2-7, with 7 bases that match TRBD2. The CDR3 is 15 amino acids. Trimming at V came to 0 bases and at J to 2 bases, leaving 4 bases not matched to a gene. Germline CDR1 reads SGHVS; CDR2 reads FQNEAQ. CDR3 loop: CASSLAASGAYEQYF. DNA for the CDR3: TGTGCCAGCAGCTTAGCGGCTAGCGGTGCCTACGAGCAGTACTTC.

J is TRBJ2-3 and V is TRBV30, with 9 bases fitting TRBD2. From germline, CDR1 is GTSNPN and CDR2 SVGIG (reference sequence). The V segment lost 3 bases and the J segment 2 bases; nucleotides outside the gene matches: 15. The CDR3 is made up of 18 amino acids. CDR3 residues: CAWSLWTPASGNTDTQYF. CDR3 coding DNA: TGTGCCTGGAGCCTTTGGACCCCGGCTAGCGGGAACACAGATACGCAGTATTTT. Based on the CDR3 plus reference TRBV30 and TRBJ2-3, the full variable domain is SQTIHQWPATLVQPVGSPLSLECTVEGTSNPNLYWYRQAAGRGLQLLFYSVGIGQISSEVPQNLSASRPQDRQFILSSKKLLLSDSGFYLCAWSLWTPASGNTDTQYFGPGTRLTVL.

The V and J genes are TRBV19 and TRBJ2-7, with 12 bases aligning to TRBD2. J was trimmed by 7 bases and V by 8 bases; bases with no gene match: 15. The germline CDR1 and CDR2 sequences are LNHDA and SQIVND (reference sequence). The CDR3 runs to 16 residues. The CDR3 coding sequence is TGTGCCAGTTCCCTCCCGACTAGCGGGAGAACGGTAGAGCAGTACTTC. Protein product: CASSLPTSGRTVEQYF.

The V call is TRBV11-2, the J call TRBJ2-1, with 7 bases that match TRBD2. V trimming: 0 bases; J trimming: 1 base; junction bases outside the gene matches: 12. Germline V lookup: CDR1 SGHAT, CDR2 FQNNGV. This CDR3 comprises 19 residues. The CDR3 protein is CASSLDPRGGSRSYNEQFF. Written as DNA, the CDR3 is TGTGCCAGCAGCTTAGACCCGAGGGGCGGGAGTCGGTCCTACAATGAGCAGTTCTTC. The full variable domain, completed using reference TRBV11-2 and TRBJ2-1, is EAGVAQSPRYKIIEKRQSVAFWCNPISGHATLYWYQQILGQGPKLLIQFQNNGVVDDSQLPKDRFSAERLKGVDSTLKIQPAKLEDSAVYLCASSLDPRGGSRSYNEQFFGPGTRLTVL.

V is TRBV27 and J is TRBJ2-7; D call uncertain. Germline CDR1 and CDR2: MNHEY and SMNVEV (reference sequence). Deletions cut 3 bases from V and 5 bases from J, with 11 bases between. The CDR3 runs to 13 residues. Here the CDR3 reads CASSFLSSNEQYF. The CDR3 DNA reads as TGTGCCAGCAGTTTCCTCTCTTCGAACGAGCAGTACTTC.

The chain carries TRBV27 and TRBJ2-2, with a tentative D call TRBD2 (6 bases). Germline V gene data show CDR1 as MNHEY and CDR2 as SMNVEV (reference sequence). This CDR3 spans 14 amino acids. V was clipped by 5 bases and J by 7 bases, with 14 bases between them. The CDR3 loop reads CASSLRGGDGELFF. The CDR3 DNA follows: TGTGCCAGCAGTCTTCGTGGAGGGGACGGGGAGCTGTTTTTT.